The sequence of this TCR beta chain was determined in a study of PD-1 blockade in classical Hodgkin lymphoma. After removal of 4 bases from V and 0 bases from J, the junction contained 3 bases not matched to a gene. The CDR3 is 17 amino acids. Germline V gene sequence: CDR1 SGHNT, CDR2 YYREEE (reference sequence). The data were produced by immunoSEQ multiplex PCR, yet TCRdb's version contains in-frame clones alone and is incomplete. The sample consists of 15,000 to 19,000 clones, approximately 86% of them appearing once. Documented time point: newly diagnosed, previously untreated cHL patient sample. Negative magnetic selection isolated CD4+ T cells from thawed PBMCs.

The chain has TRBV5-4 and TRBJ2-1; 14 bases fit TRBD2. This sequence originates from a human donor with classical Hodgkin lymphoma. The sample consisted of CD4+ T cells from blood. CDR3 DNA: TGTGCCAGCAGCCGGACTAGCGGGAGGAGCTCCTACAATGAGCAGTTCTTC. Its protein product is CASSRTSGRSSYNEQFF.